This TCR beta chain was sequenced in a study of vaccination and CD4 T cells after COVID-19. Sequenced with the Oncomine TCR Beta short-read assay was DNA taken from cultured CD4+ T cells. Using its own MiXCR run on the PCR reads, TCRdb lists one record per CDR3 protein. The sample lists 15,000 to 20,000 distinct CDR3 sequences; around half were seen once. Germline CDR1 reads SGHTA; CDR2 reads FQGTGA. There are 15 residues in the CDR3. V gave up 5 bases and J gave up 6 bases, with 16 bases separating them. A note on this clonotype: The antigen is not known.

Treatment denoted: 10-day PBMC culture with coronavirus spike peptide pools or control peptides (ViraFEST assay). The sequencing used CD4+ T cells from blood, cultured in vitro, collected before SARS-CoV-2 vaccination. This clonotype was obtained from a human donor who had recovered from COVID-19. J is TRBJ2-2 and V is TRBV7-3; no clear D gene. The DNA for the CDR3 is TGTGCCAGCAGCCCAACCGGCGGTGCTGCCGGGGAGCTGTTTTTT. Protein: CASSPTGGAAGELFF.